The 22 T cell receptor beta chains below come from one sample, sequenced in a study of T-cell memory formation after mild COVID-19. A single record per CDR3 protein comes from TCRdb applying MiXCR to the 5' RACE reads. This sample yields around 250,000 distinct CDR3 sequences, of which around 10% are seen a single time; around 20% belongs to the top ten. The sequenced sample consisted of PBMCs or a T cell subset sorted from them (not recorded which). These receptors were taken from a man between 18 and 29 years old who had mild COVID-19 (a few samples of this study predate the infection). Cell type and time point are not known.

This clonotype showed up just a few times. The rearrangement joins TRBV18 to TRBJ2-1; TRBD2 agrees at 9 bases. The CDR3 extends over 17 amino acids. V was clipped by 2 bases and J by 4 bases; unmatched bases: 9. Germline-derived CDR1 and CDR2 are KGHSH and LQKENI. In nucleotides, the CDR3 is TGTGCCAGCTCACCAAACGGCGGGGGGGCCGGTTACAATGAGCAGTTCTTC. It is translated as CASSPNGGGAGYNEQFF.

The rearrangement uses TRBV7-9 and TRBJ1-2; D is uncertain. In germline, CDR1 is SEHNR, CDR2 FQNEAQ (reference sequence). This CDR3 is 14 amino acids long. The V end lost 3 bases, the J end lost 7 bases, and 15 bases lay between the germline ends. CDR3 sequence reads: CASSFDGRSFGYTF. CDR3 coding DNA: TGTGCCAGCAGCTTCGACGGACGGTCCTTTGGCTACACCTTC.

This clonotype has only a few counts. The V gene is TRBV25-1, the J gene TRBJ1-6; D gene uncertain. The CDR3 contains 14 residues. The ends were cut back, 3 bases at V and 9 bases at J, with 12 bases in the middle. Germline CDR1 is MGHDK and CDR2 is SYGVNS. CDR3 protein: CASSDPGSGSPLHF. The CDR3 coding sequence is TGTGCCAGCAGTGACCCGGGAAGTGGTTCACCCCTCCACTTT.

The gene calls are TRBV7-2 and TRBJ1-6; unclear D gene. Germline V lookup: CDR1 SGHTA, CDR2 FQGNSA. Trimming removed 7 bases at V and 9 bases at J, with 13 bases between. The CDR3 sequence is 13 residues long. Here the CDR3 DNA reads TGTGCCAGCAACGAGCCCCCTGGTTCACCCCTCCACTTT. Amino acid sequence: CASNEPPGSPLHF.

This clonotype showed up many times. The chain has TRBV24-1 and TRBJ2-2, with 7 bases lining up with TRBD1. Looked up from germline, CDR1 is KGHDR and CDR2 is SFDVKD. The CDR3 has 15 residues. After removal of 0 bases from V and 3 bases from J, the junction contained 0 bases not matched to a gene. CDR3: CATSDLDRDTGELFF. The CDR3 DNA is TGTGCCACCAGTGATTTGGACAGGGACACCGGGGAGCTGTTTTTT.

This clonotype was recorded a few times. CDR3 bases: TGTGCCACCAGCAGGGACAGGCGAATTTACGAGCAGTACGTC. This translates into CATSRDRRIYEQYV. The chain couples TRBV15 to TRBJ2-7; 7 bases agree with TRBD1. The CDR3 length is 14 residues. In germline, CDR1 is LNHNV, CDR2 YYDKDF (reference sequence). J lost 4 bases, V lost 3 bases, and 6 bases had no gene match.

This clonotype has just a few counts. The J gene is TRBJ1-2, the V gene TRBV7-9; D might be TRBD1 (5 bases). Trimming left V 1 base short and J 8 bases short, with 14 bases between. CDR3 length: 14 amino acids. CDR1 SEHNR and CDR2 FQNEAQ come from the germline V gene (reference sequence). The CDR3 nucleotides read TGTGCCAGCAGCTTAGAAGGGACCGCCTGGGGCTACACCTTC. This sequence encodes CASSLEGTAWGYTF.

This clonotype came up many times. V is TRBV5-1 and J is TRBJ1-2, with 12 bases aligning to TRBD1. CDR3 size: 16 residues. J gave up 3 bases and V 4 bases, and 7 bases lay outside the gene matches. CDR1 SGHRS and CDR2 YFSETQ come from the germline V gene. In DNA form, the CDR3 reads TGCGCCAGCAGCCTAACCGGGACAGGGGGCCACTATGGCTACACCTTC. Translating it yields CASSLTGTGGHYGYTF.

This clonotype was picked up many times. This chain links TRBV4-3 with TRBJ2-3, with D possibly being TRBD1 (5 bases). The CDR3 has 15 amino acids. V was trimmed by 1 base and J by 1 base, leaving 9 bases between them. CDR1 and CDR2 (germline): LGHNA, YSLEER. The CDR3 coding sequence is TGCGCCAGCAGCCAAGTTACAGGCCGCACAGATACGCAGTATTTT. Translation gives CASSQVTGRTDTQYF.

This clonotype was found a few times. The chain recombines TRBV7-2 with TRBJ1-1; D ambiguous. There are 14 residues in the CDR3. Looked up from germline, CDR1 is SGHTA and CDR2 is FQGNSA. V was trimmed by 2 bases and J by 5 bases, leaving 12 bases between them. CDR3 in DNA: TGTGCCAGCAGCTTATCGGGGAGAGGGACTGAAGCTTTCTTT. Amino acids: CASSLSGRGTEAFF.

The V and J genes are TRBV11-3 and TRBJ2-7; no clear D gene. The V end was cut by 3 bases, the J end by 0 bases, with 12 bases between. CDR1 and CDR2 from the germline V gene are SGHNT and YENEEA. The CDR3 runs 15 residues. CDR3 DNA sequence: TGTGCCAGCAGCTTCAAGGGCAGGCGCTCCTACGAGCAGTACTTC. It yields the protein CASSFKGRRSYEQYF.

This clonotype occurred many times. CDR3: CASSRDRAYEQYF. CDR3 bases: TGTGCCAGCAGCCGGGACCGCGCCTACGAGCAGTACTTC. The chain carries TRBV7-9 and TRBJ2-7; D could derive from TRBD1 or TRBD2 (5 bases each). Between the trimmed V and J ends, which lost 5 bases and 2 bases, there was a span of 10 bases. CDR3 length equals 13 residues. The germline CDR1 and CDR2 sequences are SEHNR and FQNEAQ (reference sequence). The full variable domain, with the rest looked up from reference TRBV7-9 and TRBJ2-7, is DTGVSQNPRHKITKRGQNVTFRCDPISEHNRLYWYRQTLGQGPEFLTYFQNEAQLEKSRLLSDRFSAERPKGSFSTLEIQRTEQGDSAMYLCASSRDRAYEQYFGPGTRLTVT.

This clonotype has only a few counts. The J gene is TRBJ2-7, the V gene TRBV5-1; weak D call: TRBD1 (5 bases). V lost 0 bases and J lost 5, with 15 bases in between. CDR3 length: 15 residues. Germline lookup yields CDR1 SGHRS and CDR2 YFSETQ. This CDR3 reads CASSLEGQGSDEQYV. CDR3 nucleotides: TGCGCCAGCAGCTTGGAAGGGCAGGGCAGCGACGAGCAGTACGTC.

The V and J genes are TRBV2 and TRBJ1-1, with TRBD1 matching 9 bases. Germline lookup yields CDR1 SNHLY and CDR2 FYNNEI. With 3 bases clipped from V and 0 bases from J, the junction kept 11 bases outside the gene matches. The CDR3 spans 18 residues. CDR3 sequence reads: CASSDGTGMGAMNTEAFF. CDR3 DNA: TGTGCCAGCAGTGATGGGACAGGGATGGGAGCCATGAACACTGAAGCTTTCTTT.

This clonotype was counted between two and nine times. This chain joins TRBV6-5 and TRBJ2-3; D is uncertain. Between the trimmed V and J ends, which lost 6 bases and 5 bases, there was a span of 12 bases. Germline assignment: CDR1 MNHEY and CDR2 SVGAGI. The length of the CDR3 is 13 residues. The DNA of the CDR3 is TGTGCCAGCAGCCACACAGTCGTAGATACGCAGTATTTT. It translates to CASSHTVVDTQYF.

This clonotype was detected only a few times. V and J are TRBV6-5 and TRBJ1-1; 8 nucleotides agree with TRBD1. The J segment lost 1 base and the V segment lost 7 bases, leaving 5 bases of the junction unmatched. This CDR3 spans 14 amino acids. Germline CDR1 reads MNHEY; CDR2 reads SVGAGI. CDR3 sequence: CASTYGQGNTEAFF. DNA of the CDR3: TGTGCCAGCACGTACGGACAGGGGAACACTGAAGCTTTCTTT.

This clonotype has ten or more counts. The chain employs TRBV7-3 and TRBJ2-2, with D unclear. With 5 bases removed from V and 1 base from J, the gap between germline ends came to 5 bases. There are 13 residues in the CDR3. The germline V gene has CDR1 SGHTA and CDR2 FQGTGA. The CDR3 coding sequence is TGTGCCAGCAGCCTTCTGAACACCGGGGAGCTGTTTTTT. It yields the protein CASSLLNTGELFF.

The chain carries TRBV6-5 and TRBJ1-2, with TRBD1 matching over 7 bases. V shed 5 bases, J shed 8 bases, and the junction held 5 bases outside the gene matches. Germline V gene sequence: CDR1 MNHEY, CDR2 SVGAGI. The CDR3 is 12 residues long. For the CDR3, the DNA is TGTGCCAGCAGTCCCCGGGACAGAGGCTACACCTTC. Its translation: CASSPRDRGYTF.

V gene TRBV4-2 combines with J gene TRBJ2-1, with no clear D. Germline CDR1 and CDR2: LGHNA and YNFKEQ. The CDR3 loop spans 16 amino acids. V was pared by 1 base and J by 0 bases, with 10 bases between. CDR3 loop: CASSQADRSSYNEQFF. The CDR3 coding sequence is TGTGCCAGCAGCCAAGCCGACCGATCCTCCTACAATGAGCAGTTCTTC.

In this sample, this clonotype turned up a few times. The chain uses TRBV5-1 and TRBJ2-6, with TRBD1 identical over 7 bases. The V gene's germline CDR1 is SGHRS and CDR2 YFSETQ. Trimming took 0 bases from V and 3 from J; bases not matched to a gene: 9. The CDR3 spans 18 residues. The CDR3: CASSLGSTGVSGANVLTF. In DNA form, the CDR3 reads TGCGCCAGCAGCTTGGGGTCCACAGGGGTCAGTGGGGCCAACGTCCTGACTTTC.

The V gene is TRBV7-2, the J gene TRBJ1-1; D is ambiguous. CDR1 SGHTA and CDR2 FQGNSA come from the germline V gene. V was trimmed by 5 bases and J by 2 bases, leaving 12 bases between them. This CDR3 has 14 amino acids. CDR3 residues: CASSPRPINTEAFF. The CDR3 DNA reads TGTGCCAGCAGCCCGCGACCCATAAACACTGAAGCTTTCTTT.

V usage is TRBV7-2 and J usage is TRBJ2-7; tentative D call: TRBD2 (6 bases). Germline lookup yields CDR1 SGHTA and CDR2 FQGNSA. This CDR3 comprises 12 residues. Between the trimmed V and J ends, which lost 2 bases and 6 bases, there was a span of 8 bases. The CDR3 DNA is TGTGCCAGCAGCTTACCGGGAGCCGAGCAGTACGTC. Translating it yields CASSLPGAEQYV.